The clone carrying this TCR beta chain was counted a few times. This record comes from a study of patients and donors after allogeneic stem cell transplantation. TCRdb fed the RT-PCR reads into MiXCR, producing one record per CDR3 protein. Of 10,000 to 12,000 distinct CDR3 sequences detected, approximately 22% appear once; the ten largest clones hold roughly 55%. CDR3 length: 15 residues. Looked up from germline, CDR1 is SGHRS and CDR2 is YFSETQ. Trimming removed 0 bases at V and 1 base at J, with 9 bases between. This chain connects TRBV5-1 to TRBJ2-3, with a possible D match to TRBD2 (5 bases). The sequence was collected from a human donor who was either an allogeneic HSCT recipient or a stem cell or donor lymphocyte infusion donor (not recorded which). It is not recorded whose cells these are; they may come from a transplant donor. The specimen sequenced was blood, either unsorted or a sorted T cell fraction (not recorded which). Written as DNA, the CDR3 is TGCGCCAGCAGCTTGGACGGGCGGGGCACAGATACGCAGTATTTT. Its translation: CASSLDGRGTDTQYF.